These 17 T cell receptor beta chains were sequenced from one sample in a study of beta chain features in type 1 diabetes. All of the isolated RNA was reverse transcribed, so expressed TCRB transcripts were sequenced. Data came from immunoSEQ multiplex PCR; TCRdb stores just in-frame clones and leaves some out. The repertoire holds hundreds of thousands of clones, 11% to 15% seen once, with 0.04% in the top ten. Points from the study as a whole: Researchers report that Type 1 diabetes patients had moderately but significantly shorter TCRB CDR3s across all four CD4+ subsets.

No antigens are known for them. The sample consisted of naive CD4+ T cells from blood. The receptors were gathered from a man between 18 and 29 years old with type 1 diabetes.

V is TRBV6-5 and J is TRBJ1-2; D unresolved. Germline CDR1 and CDR2: MNHEY and SVGAGI. This CDR3 comprises 14 residues. V dropped 7 bases and J dropped 0 bases, with 12 bases sitting between them. CDR3 sequence: CASNPTEANYGYTF. DNA of the CDR3: TGTGCCAGCAACCCCACTGAAGCTAACTATGGCTACACCTTC.

This clone showed up just a few times. The chain joins TRBV30 to TRBJ2-1; no clear D. Per germline, CDR1 GTSNPN and CDR2 SVGIG (reference sequence). V shed 2 bases and J shed 7 bases, with 6 bases lying between them. CDR3 length: 11 amino acids. As DNA, the CDR3 is TGTGCCTGGAGTTTATTTAATGAGCAGTTCTTC. It specifies CAWSLFNEQFF.

This clone was counted between two and nine times. The V and J genes are TRBV9 and TRBJ2-5; D may be TRBD1 (5 bases). Per the germline V gene, CDR1 is SGDLS and CDR2 is YYNGEE. CDR3 length equals 17 residues. V lost 0 bases and J lost 0, with 15 bases in between. The CDR3 DNA follows: TGTGCCAGCAGCGTAGCTATCAGCCGACAGTACCAAGAGACCCAGTACTTC. Protein product: CASSVAISRQYQETQYF.

This clone has only a few counts. The same CDR3 arises from other DNA sequences in this sample as well. The CDR3 bases are TGCGCCAGCAGCCCCGGACAGGGGAGCCAGCCCCAGCATTTT. It translates to CASSPGQGSQPQHF. The V gene is TRBV5-1, the J gene TRBJ1-5; TRBD1 aligns across 9 bases. Germline V gene lookup returns CDR1 SGHRS and CDR2 YFSETQ. The CDR3 sequence is 14 residues long. J gave up 7 bases and V 4 bases, and 6 bases lay outside the gene matches.

This clone was seen a few times. CDR3 sequence: CASSFSFTENTEAFF. The CDR3 bases are TGTGCCAGCAGCTTCTCCTTCACAGAGAACACTGAAGCTTTCTTT. The chain links TRBV5-6 to TRBJ1-1; no clear D gene. CDR1 SGHDT and CDR2 YYEEEE come from the germline V gene. CDR3 length: 15 amino acids. Trimming stripped 2 bases from V and 1 base from J, with 12 bases between.

V is TRBV19 and J is TRBJ2-7; TRBD2 agrees at 10 bases. Trimming at V came to 6 bases and at J to 0 bases, leaving 5 bases not matched to a gene. This CDR3 region has 15 residues. The germline V gene encodes CDR1 LNHDA and CDR2 SQIVND (reference sequence). CDR3 sequence: CASRLLAGNSYEQYF. CDR3 nucleotide sequence: TGTGCCAGTAGGCTACTAGCGGGGAACTCCTACGAGCAGTACTTC.

The table lists this clone with a few counts. The chain couples TRBV7-2 to TRBJ2-1, with D perhaps matching TRBD1 (5 bases). The V end lost 3 bases, the J end lost 2 bases, and 17 bases lay between the germline ends. The CDR3 spans 17 residues. The V gene's germline CDR1 is SGHTA and CDR2 FQGNSA. The DNA of the CDR3 is TGTGCCAGCAGCTTCTTGTCAGGGCTACCTACCTACAATGAGCAGTTCTTC. Protein: CASSFLSGLPTYNEQFF. The entire variable domain, with the rest obtained from reference TRBV7-2 and TRBJ2-1, is as follows: GAGVSQSPSNKVTEKGKDVELRCDPISGHTALYWYRQSLGQGLEFLIYFQGNSAPDKSGLPSDRFSAERTGGSVSTLTIQRTQQEDSAVYLCASSFLSGLPTYNEQFFGPGTRLTVL.

This clone was observed a handful of times. J is TRBJ1-1 and V is TRBV30; TRBD1 matches at 8 bases. The germline gives CDR1 GTSNPN, CDR2 SVGIG (reference sequence). V was clipped by 4 bases and J by 8 bases; unmatched bases: 9. This CDR3 spans 13 amino acids. The CDR3 bases are TGTGCCTGGACAGGGGGCCCTATTGTCGAAGCTTTCTTT. It yields the protein CAWTGGPIVEAFF.

This clone was picked up a small number of times. V usage is TRBV18 and J usage is TRBJ1-2, with 8 nucleotides matching TRBD1. CDR3 length: 14 amino acids. Germline values: CDR1 KGHSH, CDR2 LQKENI. The trim removed 1 base at V and 6 bases at J, leaving 4 bases unmatched. The CDR3: CASSPRQGADGYTF. In DNA form, the CDR3 reads TGTGCCAGCTCACCACGGCAGGGGGCAGATGGCTACACCTTC.

The gene calls are TRBV7-9 and TRBJ1-2; no clear D gene. V was pared by 2 bases and J by 2 bases, with 9 bases between. Germline V gives CDR1 SEHNR, CDR2 FQNEAQ (reference sequence). The CDR3 extends over 14 amino acids. This CDR3 is CASSLFTENYGYTF. The CDR3, as DNA: TGTGCCAGCAGCTTATTCACAGAAAACTATGGCTACACCTTC.

The chain joins TRBV5-6 to TRBJ2-7; D remains unclear. The CDR3 is made up of 11 amino acids. The V gene lost 2 bases and the J gene lost 6 bases, with 6 bases spanning the gap. Germline CDR1 reads SGHDT; CDR2 reads YYEEEE. The DNA of the CDR3 is TGTGCCAGCAGCTTCAGGATCGAGCAGTACTTC. Translated, it gives CASSFRIEQYF.

This clone was found a few times. J is TRBJ2-7 and V is TRBV14; D remains ambiguous. V gave up 4 bases and J gave up 3 bases, with 10 bases separating them. This CDR3 is built from 13 residues. Germline V CDR1 and CDR2: SGHDN, FVKESK. CDR3 bases: TGTGCCAGCAGCCGGTCACAGAGCTACGAGCAGTACTTC. The encoded protein is CASSRSQSYEQYF. Based on the CDR3 plus reference TRBV14 and TRBJ2-7, the full variable domain is EAGVTQFPSHSVIEKGQTVTLRCDPISGHDNLYWYRRVMGKEIKFLLHFVKESKQDESGMPNNRFLAERTGGTYSTLKVQPAELEDSGVYFCASSRSQSYEQYFGPGTRLTVT.

Of note for this clone: It is unclear where the CDR3 begins or ends on the DNA, so no DNA is shown, and the CDR3 is as TCRdb lists it. The V gene is TRBV19, the J gene TRBJ2-1. From germline, CDR1 is LNHDA and CDR2 SQIVND (reference sequence). Termini included, the CDR3 measures 15 amino acids. The CDR3 region is CASTSERTEYNEQFF.

V gene TRBV11-1 combines with J gene TRBJ1-6; weak D call: TRBD1 (5 bases). The V gene's germline CDR1 is SGHAT and CDR2 FQDESV (reference sequence). V lost 4 bases and J 10 bases, leaving 17 bases between the germline ends. The CDR3 extends over 15 amino acids. CDR3 amino acids: CASSSLQEGRSPLHF. CDR3 DNA sequence: TGTGCCAGCAGCTCATTACAGGAGGGAAGGTCACCCCTCCACTTT. Using reference TRBV11-1 and TRBJ1-6 for the parts outside the CDR3, the full variable domain is EAEVAQSPRYKITEKSQAVAFWCDPISGHATLYWYRQILGQGPELLVQFQDESVVDDSQLPKDRFSAERLKGVDSTLKIQPAELGDSAMYLCASSSLQEGRSPLHFGNGTRLTVT.

This clone was seen only a few times. The sample carries other DNA sequences with the same CDR3. V and J are TRBV9 and TRBJ2-5, with D hard to call. CDR3 length equals 11 residues. Germline V CDR1 and CDR2: SGDLS, YYNGEE. V was clipped by 0 bases and J by 4 bases, with 1 base between them. The CDR3: CASSVAETQYF. CDR3 DNA sequence: TGTGCCAGCAGCGTAGCAGAGACCCAGTACTTC. The complete variable domain, with remaining parts taken from reference TRBV9 and TRBJ2-5, reads DSGVTQTPKHLITATGQRVTLRCSPRSGDLSVYWYQQSLDQGLQFLIQYYNGEERAKGNILERFSAQQFPDLHSELNLSSLELGDSALYFCASSVAETQYFGPGTRLLVL.

This clone was seen only a few times. The chain has TRBV28 and TRBJ1-5, with 7 bases fitting TRBD1. The V and J ends lost 5 bases and 12 bases, in that order; junction bases with no gene match: 19. The CDR3 has 16 amino acids. CDR1 MDHEN and CDR2 SYDVKM come from the germline V gene. In DNA, the CDR3 is TGTGCCAGCAGTCCCCCGGGAGGGGGCGGCGGAGGAAACCAGCATTTT. Amino acids: CASSPPGGGGGGNQHF.

This clone was found a few times. This rearrangement joins TRBV4-2 to TRBJ2-3; 9 nucleotides line up with TRBD1. Germline V lookup: CDR1 LGHNA, CDR2 YNFKEQ. The CDR3 is made up of 16 amino acids. After removal of 3 bases from V and 0 bases from J, the junction contained 4 bases not matched to a gene. CDR3 nucleotides: TGTGCCAGCAGCCAGAGACAGGGGGTGAGCACAGATACGCAGTATTTT. Amino acids: CASSQRQGVSTDTQYF.